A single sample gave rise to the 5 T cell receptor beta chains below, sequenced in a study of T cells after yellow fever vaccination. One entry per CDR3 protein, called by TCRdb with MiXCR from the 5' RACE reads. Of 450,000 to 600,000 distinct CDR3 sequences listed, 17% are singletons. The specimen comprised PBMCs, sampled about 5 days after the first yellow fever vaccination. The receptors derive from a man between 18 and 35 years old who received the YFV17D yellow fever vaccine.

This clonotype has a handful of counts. The CDR3 nucleotides are TGTGCCAGCAGTTTATCGGGCACCTGGGATGAGCAGTTCTTC. Translated, it gives CASSLSGTWDEQFF. The gene calls are TRBV12-3 or TRBV12-4 and TRBJ2-1, with unresolved D. The CDR3 extends over 14 amino acids. V was cut by 2 bases and J by 8 bases, with 13 bases left in between.

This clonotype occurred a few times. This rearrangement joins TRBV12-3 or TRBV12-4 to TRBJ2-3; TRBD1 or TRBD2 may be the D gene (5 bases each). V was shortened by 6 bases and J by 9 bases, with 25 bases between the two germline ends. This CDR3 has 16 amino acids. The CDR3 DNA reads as TGTGCCAGCAGCCCCGGGGCCTTGGCCGTCTTGGGGACGCAGTATTTT. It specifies CASSPGALAVLGTQYF.

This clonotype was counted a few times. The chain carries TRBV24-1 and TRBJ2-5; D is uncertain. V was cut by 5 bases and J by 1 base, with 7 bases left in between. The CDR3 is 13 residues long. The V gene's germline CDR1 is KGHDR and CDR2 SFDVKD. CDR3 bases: TGTGCCACCAGTGTCGGCAGCCAAGAGACCCAGTACTTC. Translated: CATSVGSQETQYF.

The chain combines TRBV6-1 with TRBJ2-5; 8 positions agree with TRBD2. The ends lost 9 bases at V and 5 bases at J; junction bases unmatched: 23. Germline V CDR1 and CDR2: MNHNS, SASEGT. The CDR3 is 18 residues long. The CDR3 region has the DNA TGTGCCAGTCACCCCCCCAGCAAGAACGGGGGGGCCGATGAGACCCAGTACTTC. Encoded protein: CASHPPSKNGGADETQYF.

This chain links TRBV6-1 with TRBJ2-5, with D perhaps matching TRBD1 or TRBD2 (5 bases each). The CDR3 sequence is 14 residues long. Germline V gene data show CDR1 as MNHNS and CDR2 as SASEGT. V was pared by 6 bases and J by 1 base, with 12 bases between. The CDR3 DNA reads TGTGCCAGCAGGGCCTGGGGGAGCCAAGAGACCCAGTACTTC. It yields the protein CASRAWGSQETQYF.